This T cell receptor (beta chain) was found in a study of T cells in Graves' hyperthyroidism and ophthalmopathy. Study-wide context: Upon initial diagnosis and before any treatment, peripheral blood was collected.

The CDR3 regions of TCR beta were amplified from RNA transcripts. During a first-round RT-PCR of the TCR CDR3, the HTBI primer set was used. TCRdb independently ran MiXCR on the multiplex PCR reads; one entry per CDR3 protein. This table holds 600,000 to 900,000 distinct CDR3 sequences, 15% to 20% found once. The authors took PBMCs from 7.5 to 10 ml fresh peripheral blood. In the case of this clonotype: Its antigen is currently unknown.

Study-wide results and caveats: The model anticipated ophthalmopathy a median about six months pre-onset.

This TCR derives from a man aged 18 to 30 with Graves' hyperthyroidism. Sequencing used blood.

This chain's CDR3 is CASSLVQGFGEQYF. The CDR3 region has the DNA TGTGCCAGCAGCTTGGTTCAGGGCTTCGGCGAGCAGTACTTC. This sequence joins TRBV5-6 and TRBJ2-7; a weak D match, TRBD1 (5 bases). The germline V gene has CDR1 SGHDT and CDR2 YYEEEE. V was clipped by 0 bases and J by 6 bases, with 13 bases between them. The CDR3 sequence is 14 residues long.